These 32 T cell receptor beta chains were all obtained from the same sample, sequenced in a study of CD8 T cells in ankylosing spondylitis. No cognate antigen is known for these TCRs. Study-wide results and limits: Seemingly characteristic of ankylosing spondylitis blood was a TCR beta motif consisting of under ten highly homologous variants.

TCRdb reprocessed the 5' RACE reads via MiXCR and lists one record per CDR3 protein. The sample includes roughly 370,000 distinct CDR3 sequences, around 20% seen only once; the top ten take approximately 16%. The sequencing sample was made of blood, either unsorted or a sorted T cell fraction (not recorded which). These TCRs come from a male donor with ankylosing spondylitis.

The chain joins TRBV19 to TRBJ2-5; 10 bases are a match to TRBD2. With 3 bases clipped from V and 1 base from J, the junction kept 2 bases outside the gene matches. The CDR3 consists of 15 residues. The germline gives CDR1 LNHDA, CDR2 SQIVND (reference sequence). CDR3 loop: CASSILAGAQETQYF. Written as DNA, the CDR3 is TGTGCCAGTAGTATTCTAGCGGGAGCCCAAGAGACCCAGTACTTC.

The rearrangement links TRBV15 to TRBJ1-1, with TRBD1 as a possible D gene (5 bases). The germline V gene encodes CDR1 LNHNV and CDR2 YYDKDF (reference sequence). The CDR3 contains 16 residues. V was pared by 2 bases and J by 0 bases, with 13 bases between. CDR3 region: CATSRPRGRMNTEAFF. The CDR3 DNA reads TGTGCCACCAGCAGACCCCGGGGGAGAATGAACACTGAAGCTTTCTTT.

This clonotype appeared many times. The chain carries TRBV6-2 or TRBV6-3 and TRBJ2-3; D call uncertain. V was cut by 2 bases and J by 0 bases, with 9 bases left in between. Germline V gene sequence: CDR1 MNHEY, CDR2 SVGEGT. The CDR3 totals 15 residues. In nucleotides, the CDR3 is TGTGCCAGCAGTTACGGGGTTCACAGCACAGATACGCAGTATTTT. Encoded protein: CASSYGVHSTDTQYF.

This clonotype came up a few times. V gene TRBV6-4 combines with J gene TRBJ1-5; the D gene is possibly TRBD1 (6 bases). Trimming left V 3 bases short and J 7 bases short, with 13 bases between. CDR1 is MRHNA and CDR2 is SNTAGT in the germline V gene. CDR3 size: 14 residues. The CDR3 spells CASSERQGIQPQHF. In DNA, the CDR3 is TGTGCCAGCAGTGAACGGCAGGGGATCCAGCCCCAGCATTTT.

The chain carries TRBV15 and TRBJ2-3; possible D gene TRBD2, 6 bases. Trimming removed 0 bases at V and 13 bases at J, with 20 bases between. The CDR3 has 15 amino acids. Germline V CDR1 and CDR2: LNHNV, YYDKDF (reference sequence). The CDR3 DNA reads TGTGCCACCAGCAGAGATTCCGATCCTAGCGCTATAAAGTATTTT. Amino acids: CATSRDSDPSAIKYF.

The chain's CDR3 is CASTLRGTYEQYF. In nucleotides, the CDR3 is TGTGCCAGCACCCTCAGGGGAACCTACGAGCAGTACTTC. The chain has TRBV12-3 or TRBV12-4 and TRBJ2-7; tentatively, D is TRBD1 (6 bases). The CDR3 length is 13 residues. The ends were cut back, 7 bases at V and 2 bases at J, with 12 bases in the middle.

The gene calls are TRBV6-1 and TRBJ1-5, with D uncertain. V was shortened by 0 bases and J by 2 bases, with 8 bases between the two germline ends. Germline-derived CDR1 and CDR2 are MNHNS and SASEGT. The CDR3 consists of 15 residues. This chain's CDR3 is CASSEALAGNQPQHF. In DNA, the CDR3 is TGTGCCAGCAGTGAAGCTTTGGCAGGCAATCAGCCCCAGCATTTT.

The V and J genes are TRBV7-9 and TRBJ2-1, with 8 bases matching TRBD2. From germline, CDR1 is SEHNR and CDR2 FQNEAQ (reference sequence). V lost 6 bases to trimming and J lost 5 bases; unmatched junction nucleotides: 6. The CDR3 is made up of 14 amino acids. The chain's CDR3 is CASRTGLVNNEQFF. The CDR3 DNA follows: TGTGCCAGCAGAACGGGACTAGTTAACAATGAGCAGTTCTTC.

The rearrangement links TRBV6-2 or TRBV6-3 to TRBJ2-5; 9 nucleotides line up with TRBD2. The CDR3 extends over 13 amino acids. Trimming at V came to 7 bases and at J to 6 bases, leaving 6 bases not matched to a gene. Germline CDR1 and CDR2: MNHEY and SVGEGT. The CDR3 bases are TGTGCCAGCAACCAGGGACTAGCAAAGACCCAGTACTTC. Its protein is CASNQGLAKTQYF.

The chain recombines TRBV5-6 with TRBJ1-2; a weak D match, TRBD1 (6 bases). Between the trimmed V and J ends, which lost 1 base and 4 bases, there was a span of 8 bases. CDR1 and CDR2 (germline): SGHDT, YYEEEE. This CDR3 contains 13 residues. The CDR3 coding sequence is TGTGCCAGCAGCTTGCCGGGGGCCTATGGCTACACCTTC. The encoded protein is CASSLPGAYGYTF.

The chain combines TRBV6-5 with TRBJ1-1, with TRBD1 as a possible D gene (6 bases). CDR1 is MNHEY, CDR2 SVGAGI, per germline. Trimming left V 0 bases short and J 4 bases short, with 12 bases between. The CDR3 is 15 amino acids. The CDR3 DNA sequence: TGTGCCAGCAGTTACTCTCAGGGGCAGGGCACTGAAGCTTTCTTT. Translating gives CASSYSQGQGTEAFF.

This rearrangement joins TRBV2 to TRBJ2-7; D unresolved. The CDR3 has 14 residues. V was cut by 6 bases and J by 2 bases, with 14 bases left in between. CDR1 is SNHLY, CDR2 FYNNEI, per germline. For the CDR3, the DNA is TGTGCCAGCAGGTTTCACTATCCCCCCTACGAGCAGTACTTC. This gives the protein CASRFHYPPYEQYF.

The chain combines TRBV6-1 with TRBJ2-7, with D maybe TRBD2 (5 bases). This CDR3 has 13 amino acids. The germline gives CDR1 MNHNS, CDR2 SASEGT. With 5 bases removed from V and 5 bases from J, the gap between germline ends came to 13 bases. The CDR3 nucleotides read TGTGCCAGCAGTAAACTCCGGGGAGACGAGCAGTACTTC. This translates into CASSKLRGDEQYF.

The CDR3: CASSLVGDATDTQYF. Here the CDR3 DNA reads TGTGCCAGCAGCTTGGTTGGGGACGCAACAGATACGCAGTATTTT. This chain connects TRBV5-6 to TRBJ2-3; D assignment may be TRBD1 or TRBD2 (5 bases each). Trimming removed 0 bases from V and 3 bases from J, with 11 bases in between. CDR3 size: 15 residues. CDR1 is SGHDT, CDR2 YYEEEE, per germline. Drawing the rest from reference TRBV5-6 and TRBJ2-3, the complete variable domain is DAGVTQSPTHLIKTRGQQVTLRCSPKSGHDTVSWYQQALGQGPQFIFQYYEEEERQRGNFPDRFSGHQFPNYSSELNVNALLLGDSALYLCASSLVGDATDTQYFGPGTRLTVL.

This clonotype has a single count. This chain's CDR3 is CAIGGGSDTQYF. DNA for the CDR3: TGTGCCATCGGAGGGGGGTCAGATACGCAGTATTTT. The rearrangement links TRBV10-3 to TRBJ2-3, with D perhaps TRBD1 or TRBD2 (6 bases each). Trimming left V 8 bases short and J 4 bases short, with 10 bases between. The germline CDR1 and CDR2 sequences are ENHRY and SYGVKD. The CDR3 has 12 residues.

With respect to this clonotype: The junction differs from germline at one of its ends, possibly a read error. V is TRBV28 and J is TRBJ2-7; TRBD2 aligns across 10 bases. The CDR3 has 14 residues. Germline loops: CDR1 MDHEN, CDR2 SYDVKM. CDR3 bases: TGTCCCAGCACTAGGCTAGCGGGAGCCTACGAGCAGTACTTC. Translating gives CPSTRLAGAYEQYF.

The table lists this clonotype with a few counts. This chain joins TRBV5-8 and TRBJ2-1; TRBD2 aligns across 7 bases. Germline assignment: CDR1 SGHTS and CDR2 YDEGEE. Trimming removed 0 bases from V and 15 bases from J; junction bases left unmatched: 6. This CDR3 has 12 amino acids. The CDR3 here is CASSLARGRAFF. The CDR3 nucleotides are TGTGCCAGCAGCTTGGCAAGAGGGAGGGCGTTCTTC.

A few counts support this clonotype. V is TRBV10-3 and J is TRBJ2-2, with 10 bases that match TRBD1. The ends lost 4 bases at V and 6 bases at J; junction bases unmatched: 8. The germline V gene has CDR1 ENHRY and CDR2 SYGVKD. The CDR3 is made up of 16 amino acids. CDR3: CAISGQGAEGPGELFF. In DNA form, the CDR3 reads TGTGCCATCAGTGGACAGGGGGCGGAAGGTCCCGGGGAGCTGTTTTTT.

The J gene is TRBJ2-1, the V gene TRBV10-3; D is tentatively TRBD1 or TRBD2 (5 bases each). This CDR3 comprises 11 residues. In germline, CDR1 is ENHRY, CDR2 SYGVKD. With 7 bases removed from V and 14 bases from J, the gap between germline ends came to 15 bases. DNA for the CDR3: TGTGCCATCAATACCGGGACGACGGAGTTCTTC. Translated, it gives CAINTGTTEFF.

This clonotype was picked up a small number of times. The chain joins TRBV5-1 to TRBJ1-2; D may be TRBD1 (6 bases). This CDR3 is built from 15 residues. The germline CDR1 and CDR2 sequences are SGHRS and YFSETQ. V was clipped by 0 bases and J by 8 bases, with 17 bases between them. The DNA for the CDR3 is TGCGCCAGCAGCTTGGCCGGGGGCCGGGAAAGAGGCTACACCTTC. It is translated as CASSLAGGRERGYTF.

The chain employs TRBV28 and TRBJ2-7; no clear D. In germline, CDR1 is MDHEN, CDR2 SYDVKM. This CDR3 spans 14 amino acids. The ends were cut back, 7 bases at V and 4 bases at J, with 17 bases in the middle. The CDR3 loop reads CASKEGQLLYEQYF. The CDR3 bases are TGTGCCAGCAAGGAAGGGCAACTACTGTACGAGCAGTACTTC.

The chain combines TRBV28 with TRBJ2-3; TRBD1 is a possible D gene (6 bases). This CDR3 has 16 amino acids. Between the trimmed V and J ends, which lost 3 bases and 3 bases, there was a span of 16 bases. The V gene's germline CDR1 is MDHEN and CDR2 SYDVKM. CDR3 loop: CASSFPTGLVTDTQYF. CDR3 nucleotides: TGTGCCAGCAGTTTCCCTACAGGGCTGGTAACAGATACGCAGTATTTT.

J is TRBJ2-7 and V is TRBV20-1, with 9 bases that match TRBD2. The CDR3 runs to 15 residues. Looked up from germline, CDR1 is DFQATT and CDR2 is SNEGSKA (reference sequence). Germline trimming cut 3 bases from V and 6 bases from J; bases unmatched to any gene: 12. CDR3 protein: CSARGGASGILEQYF. CDR3 DNA: TGCAGTGCTAGGGGGGGCGCTAGCGGGATTCTCGAGCAGTACTTC.

The chain employs TRBV28 and TRBJ2-7; TRBD2 agrees at 13 bases. CDR1 is MDHEN, CDR2 SYDVKM, per germline. Trimming took 8 bases from V and 5 from J; bases not matched to a gene: 9. The CDR3 covers 15 residues. Here the CDR3 reads CASCKGLAGDHEQYF. DNA for the CDR3: TGTGCCAGCTGTAAAGGACTAGCGGGAGATCACGAGCAGTACTTC.

The chain uses TRBV2 and TRBJ2-7; D ambiguous. The CDR3 has 14 amino acids. CDR1 and CDR2 (germline): SNHLY, FYNNEI. Trimming cost V 10 bases and J 0 bases, with 16 bases left between them. The CDR3 here is CATLKNSNSYEQYF. The DNA of the CDR3 is TGTGCCACCCTTAAGAACAGTAACTCCTACGAGCAGTACTTC.

This clonotype was detected a few times. CDR3 in DNA: TGTGCCACCCAGGGGTCCACCTACGAGCAGTACTTC. The encoded protein is CATQGSTYEQYF. The chain uses TRBV24-1 and TRBJ2-7, with D perhaps matching TRBD1 (6 bases). In germline, CDR1 is KGHDR, CDR2 SFDVKD. V dropped 9 bases and J dropped 2 bases, with 10 bases sitting between them. The CDR3 consists of 12 residues.

In its sample, this clonotype was seen a few times. This chain joins TRBV10-3 and TRBJ1-5; no clear D gene. This CDR3 region has 13 residues. Per germline, CDR1 ENHRY and CDR2 SYGVKD. Trimming pared 5 bases from V and 7 bases from J, leaving 12 bases between. This CDR3 is CAISTKKDQPQHF. DNA for the CDR3: TGTGCCATCAGTACCAAAAAAGACCAGCCCCAGCATTTT.

In this sample, this clonotype turned up many times. The CDR3 is CATTGLAETKNIQYF. The DNA of the CDR3 is TGTGCCACCACCGGACTAGCGGAAACCAAAAACATTCAGTACTTC. The chain links TRBV15 to TRBJ2-4, with TRBD2 matching 10 bases. J gave up 2 bases and V 7 bases, and 5 bases lay outside the gene matches. CDR1 LNHNV and CDR2 YYDKDF come from the germline V gene (reference sequence). The CDR3 has 15 amino acids. The complete variable domain, with remaining parts taken from reference TRBV15 and TRBJ2-4, reads DAMVIQNPRYQVTQFGKPVTLSCSQTLNHNVMYWYQQKSSQAPKLLFHYYDKDFNNEADTPDNFQSRRPNTSFCFLDIRSPGLGDTAMYLCATTGLAETKNIQYFGAGTRLSVL.

The chain couples TRBV6-1 to TRBJ2-7; D perhaps matches TRBD2 (5 bases). The V end was cut by 8 bases, the J end by 6 bases, with 20 bases between. CDR1 is MNHNS and CDR2 is SASEGT in the germline V gene. The CDR3 has 14 amino acids. The CDR3: CASLTIGDAREQYF. The CDR3 nucleotides read TGTGCCAGCCTGACTATAGGTGACGCGCGCGAGCAGTACTTC.

This sequence joins TRBV20-1 and TRBJ2-1; 8 positions match TRBD1. The germline V gene encodes CDR1 DFQATT and CDR2 SNEGSKA (reference sequence). J was trimmed by 6 bases and V by 3 bases; bases with no gene match: 4. This CDR3 region has 13 residues. The CDR3 loop reads CSARDRVFNEQFF. The CDR3 DNA sequence: TGCAGTGCTAGGGACAGGGTATTCAATGAGCAGTTCTTC.

This chain uses TRBV29-1 with TRBJ1-1; D remains ambiguous. The V gene lost 2 bases and the J gene lost 0 bases, with 10 bases spanning the gap. In germline, CDR1 is SQVTM, CDR2 ANQGSEA. CDR3 length: 14 amino acids. CDR3 DNA: TGCAGCGTTGAAATAGATCAGTTGAACACTGAAGCTTTCTTT. It encodes CSVEIDQLNTEAFF. The whole variable domain, remainder taken from reference TRBV29-1 and TRBJ1-1, is SAVISQKPSRDICQRGTSLTIQCQVDSQVTMMFWYRQQPGQSLTLIATANQGSEATYESGFVIDKFPISRPNLTFSTLTVSNMSPEDSSIYLCSVEIDQLNTEAFFGQGTRLTVV.

About this clonotype itself: One end of the junction varies from germline; a read error may be responsible. The chain has TRBV20-1 and TRBJ2-1, with TRBD2 identical over 12 bases. This CDR3 comprises 18 residues. Germline lookup yields CDR1 DFQATT and CDR2 SNEGSKA (reference sequence). This CDR3 reads CCASRPGLAGPPYNEQFF. DNA of the CDR3: TGCTGTGCTAGTCGCCCCGGACTAGCGGGACCCCCTTACAATGAGCAGTTCTTC.